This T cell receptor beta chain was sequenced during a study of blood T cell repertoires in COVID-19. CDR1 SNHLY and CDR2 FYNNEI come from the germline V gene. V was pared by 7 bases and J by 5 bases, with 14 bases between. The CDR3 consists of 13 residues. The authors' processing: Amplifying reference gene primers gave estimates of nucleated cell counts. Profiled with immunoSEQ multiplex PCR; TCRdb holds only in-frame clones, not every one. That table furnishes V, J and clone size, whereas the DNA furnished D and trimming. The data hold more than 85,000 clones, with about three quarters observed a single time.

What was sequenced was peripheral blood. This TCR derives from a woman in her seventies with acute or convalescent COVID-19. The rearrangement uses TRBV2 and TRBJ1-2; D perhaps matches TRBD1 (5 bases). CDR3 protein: CASIPQGSYGYTF. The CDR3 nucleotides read TGTGCCAGCATTCCTCAGGGATCTTATGGCTACACCTTC.